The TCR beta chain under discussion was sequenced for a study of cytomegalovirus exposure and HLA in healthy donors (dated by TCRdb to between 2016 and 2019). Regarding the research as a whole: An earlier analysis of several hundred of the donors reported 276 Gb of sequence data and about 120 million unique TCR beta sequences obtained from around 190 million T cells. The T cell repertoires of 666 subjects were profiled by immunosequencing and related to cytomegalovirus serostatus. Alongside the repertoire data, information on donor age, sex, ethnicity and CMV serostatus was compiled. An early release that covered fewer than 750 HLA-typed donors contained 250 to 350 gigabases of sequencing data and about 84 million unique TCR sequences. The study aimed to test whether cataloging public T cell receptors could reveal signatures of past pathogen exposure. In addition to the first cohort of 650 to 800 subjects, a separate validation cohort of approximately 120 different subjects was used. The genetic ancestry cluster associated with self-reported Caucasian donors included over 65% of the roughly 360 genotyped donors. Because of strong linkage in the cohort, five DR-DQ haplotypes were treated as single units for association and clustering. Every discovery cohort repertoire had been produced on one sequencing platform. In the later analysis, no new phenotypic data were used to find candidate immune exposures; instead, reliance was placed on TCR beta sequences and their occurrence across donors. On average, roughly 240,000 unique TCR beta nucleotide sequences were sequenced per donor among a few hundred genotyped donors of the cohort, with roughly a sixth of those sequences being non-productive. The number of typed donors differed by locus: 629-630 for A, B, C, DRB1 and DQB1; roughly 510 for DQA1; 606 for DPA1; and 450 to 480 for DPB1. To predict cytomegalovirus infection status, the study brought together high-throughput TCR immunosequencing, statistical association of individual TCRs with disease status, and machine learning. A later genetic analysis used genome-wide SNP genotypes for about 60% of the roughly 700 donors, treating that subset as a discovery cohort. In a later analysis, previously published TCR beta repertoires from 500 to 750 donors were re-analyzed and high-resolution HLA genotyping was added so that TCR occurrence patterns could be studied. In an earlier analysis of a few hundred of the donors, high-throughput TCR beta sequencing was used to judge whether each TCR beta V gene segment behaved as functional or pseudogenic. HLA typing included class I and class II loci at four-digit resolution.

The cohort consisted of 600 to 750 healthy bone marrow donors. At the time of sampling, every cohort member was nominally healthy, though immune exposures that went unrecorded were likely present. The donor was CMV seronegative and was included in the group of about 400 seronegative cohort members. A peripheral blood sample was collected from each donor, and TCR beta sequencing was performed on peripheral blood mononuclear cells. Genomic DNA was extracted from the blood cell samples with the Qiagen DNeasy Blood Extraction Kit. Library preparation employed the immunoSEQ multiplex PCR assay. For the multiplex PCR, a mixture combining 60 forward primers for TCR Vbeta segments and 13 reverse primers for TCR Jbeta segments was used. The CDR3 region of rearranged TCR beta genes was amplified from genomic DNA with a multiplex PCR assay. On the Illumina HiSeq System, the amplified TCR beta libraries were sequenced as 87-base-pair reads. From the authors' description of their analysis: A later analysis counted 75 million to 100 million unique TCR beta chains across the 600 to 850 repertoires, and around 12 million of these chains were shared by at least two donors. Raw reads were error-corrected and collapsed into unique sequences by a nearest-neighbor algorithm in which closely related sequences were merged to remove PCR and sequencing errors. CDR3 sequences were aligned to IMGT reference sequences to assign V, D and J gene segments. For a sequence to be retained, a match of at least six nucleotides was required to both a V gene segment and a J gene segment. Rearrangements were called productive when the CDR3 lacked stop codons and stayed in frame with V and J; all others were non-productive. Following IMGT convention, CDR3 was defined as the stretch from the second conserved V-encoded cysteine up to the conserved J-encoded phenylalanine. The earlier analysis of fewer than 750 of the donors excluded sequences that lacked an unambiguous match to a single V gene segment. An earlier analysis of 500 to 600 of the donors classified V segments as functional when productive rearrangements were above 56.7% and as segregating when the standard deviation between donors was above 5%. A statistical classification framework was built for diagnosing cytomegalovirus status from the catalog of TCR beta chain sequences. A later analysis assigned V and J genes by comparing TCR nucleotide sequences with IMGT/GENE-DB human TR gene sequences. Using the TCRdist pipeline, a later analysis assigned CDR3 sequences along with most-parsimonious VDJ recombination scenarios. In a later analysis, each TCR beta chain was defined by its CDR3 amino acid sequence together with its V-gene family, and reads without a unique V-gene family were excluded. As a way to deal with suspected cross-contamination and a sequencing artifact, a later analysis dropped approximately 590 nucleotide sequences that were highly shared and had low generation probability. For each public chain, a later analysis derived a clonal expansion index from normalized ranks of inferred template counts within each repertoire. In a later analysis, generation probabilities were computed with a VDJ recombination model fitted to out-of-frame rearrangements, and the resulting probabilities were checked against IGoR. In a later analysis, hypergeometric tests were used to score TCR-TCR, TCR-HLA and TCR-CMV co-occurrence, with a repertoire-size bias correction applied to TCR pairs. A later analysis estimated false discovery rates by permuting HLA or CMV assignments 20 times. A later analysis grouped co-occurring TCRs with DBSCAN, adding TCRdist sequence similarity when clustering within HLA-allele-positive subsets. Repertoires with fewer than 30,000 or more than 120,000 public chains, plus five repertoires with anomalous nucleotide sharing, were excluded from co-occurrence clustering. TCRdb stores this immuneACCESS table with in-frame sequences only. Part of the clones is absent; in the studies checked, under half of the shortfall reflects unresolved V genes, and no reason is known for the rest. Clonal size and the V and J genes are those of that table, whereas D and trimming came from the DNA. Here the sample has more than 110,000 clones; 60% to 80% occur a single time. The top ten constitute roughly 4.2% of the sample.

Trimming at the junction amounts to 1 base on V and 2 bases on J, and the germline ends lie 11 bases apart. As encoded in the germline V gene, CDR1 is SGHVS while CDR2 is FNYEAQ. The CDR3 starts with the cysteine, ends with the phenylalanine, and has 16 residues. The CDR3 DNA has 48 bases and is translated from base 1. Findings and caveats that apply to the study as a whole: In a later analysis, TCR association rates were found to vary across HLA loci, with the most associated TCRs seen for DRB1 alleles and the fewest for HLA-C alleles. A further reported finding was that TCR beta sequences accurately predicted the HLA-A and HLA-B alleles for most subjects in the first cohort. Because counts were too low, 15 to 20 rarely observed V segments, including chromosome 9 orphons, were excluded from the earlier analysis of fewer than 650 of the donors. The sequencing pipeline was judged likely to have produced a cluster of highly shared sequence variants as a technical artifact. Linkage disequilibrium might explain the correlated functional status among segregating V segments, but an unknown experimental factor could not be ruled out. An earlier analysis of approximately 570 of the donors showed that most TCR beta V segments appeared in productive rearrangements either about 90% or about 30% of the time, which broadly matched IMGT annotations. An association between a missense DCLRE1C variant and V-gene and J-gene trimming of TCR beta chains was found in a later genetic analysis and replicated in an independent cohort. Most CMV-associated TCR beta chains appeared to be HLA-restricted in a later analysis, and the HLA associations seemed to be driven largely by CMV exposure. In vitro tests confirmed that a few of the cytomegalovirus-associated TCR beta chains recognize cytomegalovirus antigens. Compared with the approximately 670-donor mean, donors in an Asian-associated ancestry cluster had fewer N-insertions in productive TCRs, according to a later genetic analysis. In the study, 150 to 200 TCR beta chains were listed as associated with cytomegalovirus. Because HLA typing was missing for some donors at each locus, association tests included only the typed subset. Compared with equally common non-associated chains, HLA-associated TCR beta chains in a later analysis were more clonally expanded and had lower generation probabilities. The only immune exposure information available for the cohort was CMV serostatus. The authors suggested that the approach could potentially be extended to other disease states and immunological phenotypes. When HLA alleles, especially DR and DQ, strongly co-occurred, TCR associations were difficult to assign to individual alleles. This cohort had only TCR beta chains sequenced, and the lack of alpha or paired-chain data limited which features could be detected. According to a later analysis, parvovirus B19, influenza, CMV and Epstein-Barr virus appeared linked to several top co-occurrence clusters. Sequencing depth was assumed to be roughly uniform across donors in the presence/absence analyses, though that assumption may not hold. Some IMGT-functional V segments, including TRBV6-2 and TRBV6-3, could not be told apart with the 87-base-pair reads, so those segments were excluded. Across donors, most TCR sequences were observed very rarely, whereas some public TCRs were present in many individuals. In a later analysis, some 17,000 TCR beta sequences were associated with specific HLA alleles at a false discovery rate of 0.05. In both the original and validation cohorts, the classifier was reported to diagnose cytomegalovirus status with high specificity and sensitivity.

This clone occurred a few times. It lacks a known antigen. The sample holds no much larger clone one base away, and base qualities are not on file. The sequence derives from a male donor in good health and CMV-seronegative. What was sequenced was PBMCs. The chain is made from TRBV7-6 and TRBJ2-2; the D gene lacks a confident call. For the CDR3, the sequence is CASSLGVTPNTGELFF. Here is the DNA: TGTGCCAGCAGCTTAGGGGTGACACCCAACACCGGGGAGCTGTTTTTT.